This TCR beta chain was identified in a study of T cell clones after liver transplantation. Background on the study: Samples came from ITN030ST, which attempted immunosuppression withdrawal within 2 years of liver transplantation. Tolerance: complete withdrawal held at least one year, liver enzymes staying within twice normal. Samples came pre-transplant, pre-randomization before withdrawal, and post-randomization after withdrawal ended. Findings of the study overall: Compared with third party-reactive sequences, donor-reactive ones declined more, independent of withdrawal success.

The ends were cut back, 4 bases at V and 9 bases at J, with 10 bases in the middle. The germline V gene has CDR1 DFQATT and CDR2 SNEGSKA (reference sequence). The CDR3 spans 11 residues. With respect to this clone: What it recognizes is unknown.

Method: immunoSEQ multiplex PCR; TCRdb's copy keeps in-frame clones and lacks some. The sample has some 80,000 clones, about 85% seen once. The material sequenced was CD4+ T cells from blood, taken less than 50 months after liver transplant. The chain has TRBV20-1 and TRBJ2-1; D may be TRBD2 (6 bases). The source of this sequence is a human patient who received a liver transplant. Some T cells may be provided by the graft donor. The CDR3 nucleotides are TGCAGTGCTACGTCGGAGGGTGAGCAGTTCTTC. Residues: CSATSEGEQFF.